The 27 T cell receptor beta chains below come from one sample, sequenced in a study of blood T cell repertoires in COVID-19. Sequenced by immunoSEQ multiplex PCR; TCRdb stores in-frame clones only, minus some. The repertoire has 250,000 or so clones, around nine tenths of them found once; the top ten carry about 8.6%. The sequencing sample was made of peripheral blood. The receptors originated from a man aged 40-50 years with active or convalescent COVID-19.

The rearrangement joins TRBV5-1 to TRBJ2-3; TRBD1 might be the D (6 bases). CDR3 length: 16 residues. The germline V gene encodes CDR1 SGHRS and CDR2 YFSETQ. Trimming shortened V by 1 base and J by 5 bases, and 17 bases separated the two germline ends. The CDR3 region is CASSLWGQGPQDTQYF. DNA of the CDR3: TGCGCCAGCAGCTTGTGGGGGCAGGGCCCTCAAGATACGCAGTATTTT.

The CDR3 here is CATSRVGRQEYYGYTF. DNA of the CDR3: TGTGCCACCAGCAGAGTAGGGAGACAGGAGTACTATGGCTACACCTTC. The V and J genes are TRBV15 and TRBJ1-2, with a weak D call TRBD1 (6 bases). CDR1 is LNHNV and CDR2 is YYDKDF in the germline V gene (reference sequence). Between the trimmed V and J ends, which lost 1 base and 3 bases, there was a span of 15 bases. The CDR3 loop spans 16 amino acids.

This clone appeared a single time. The chain carries TRBV6-5 and TRBJ1-2; the match to TRBD1 covers 7 bases. The CDR3 contains 14 residues. Germline CDR1 MNHEY, CDR2 SVGAGI. V dropped 6 bases and J dropped 4; count of bases not matched to a gene: 8. DNA of the CDR3: TGTGCCAGCAGCTGGGACAGCAAAGCCTATGGCTACACCTTC. Translated, it gives CASSWDSKAYGYTF.

This rearrangement joins TRBV29-1 to TRBJ2-4; D unresolved. Trimming cost V 7 bases and J 0 bases, with 13 bases left between them. Germline V lookup: CDR1 SQVTM, CDR2 ANQGSEA. CDR3 length: 14 amino acids. CDR3 coding DNA: TGCAGCGCCCGAGAGGTTTTAGCCAAAAACATTCAGTACTTC. Protein: CSAREVLAKNIQYF. Full variable domain (missing parts from reference TRBV29-1 and TRBJ2-4): SAVISQKPSRDICQRGTSLTIQCQVDSQVTMMFWYRQQPGQSLTLIATANQGSEATYESGFVIDKFPISRPNLTFSTLTVSNMSPEDSSIYLCSAREVLAKNIQYFGAGTRLSVL.

This clone was picked up one time. The genes are TRBV27 and TRBJ1-6, with D possibly being TRBD1 (5 bases). Germline V lookup: CDR1 MNHEY, CDR2 SMNVEV (reference sequence). The CDR3 is made up of 13 amino acids. Trimming stripped 5 bases from V and 6 bases from J, with 8 bases between. DNA for the CDR3: TGTGCCAGCAGTACCGACAGTAATTCACCCCTCCACTTT. Its protein product is CASSTDSNSPLHF.

The V and J genes are TRBV29-1 and TRBJ2-2; a possible D gene is TRBD1 (5 bases). Germline V gene data show CDR1 as SQVTM and CDR2 as ANQGSEA. Trimming took off 4 bases at V and 3 bases at J, with 12 bases between the two ends. The CDR3 extends over 14 amino acids. CDR3 DNA sequence: TGCAGCGTTGCGGCAGGGTGGGACACCGGGGAGCTGTTTTTT. Amino acid sequence: CSVAAGWDTGELFF.

This clone was recorded once. The chain couples TRBV19 to TRBJ2-4; D possibly corresponds to TRBD1 (6 bases). The germline CDR1 and CDR2 sequences are LNHDA and SQIVND (reference sequence). This CDR3 is 14 amino acids long. Deletions cut 9 bases from V and 1 base from J, with 13 bases between. The CDR3 reads CARQGAVAKNIQYF. CDR3 nucleotide sequence: TGTGCCAGACAGGGCGCGGTGGCCAAAAACATTCAGTACTTC.

This chain connects TRBV6-5 to TRBJ1-1, with unresolved D. V lost 8 bases to trimming and J lost 0 bases, with 13 bases between them. This CDR3 has 14 amino acids. The V gene's germline CDR1 is MNHEY and CDR2 SVGAGI. The CDR3 coding sequence is TGTGCCAGCCGGAGGAGCGTCATGAACACTGAAGCTTTCTTT. This translates into CASRRSVMNTEAFF.

The CDR3 coding sequence is TGTGCCAGCAGCGGGACTGCATATAGCAATCAGCCCCAGCATTTT. Its protein is CASSGTAYSNQPQHF. The V call is TRBV6-5, the J call TRBJ1-5; possibly TRBD1 for D (5 bases). V lost 6 bases and J lost 0, with 12 bases in between. The CDR3 loop spans 15 amino acids. CDR1 is MNHEY, CDR2 SVGAGI, per germline.

This sequence joins TRBV30 and TRBJ2-1; TRBD2 aligns across 11 bases. CDR3 size: 14 residues. Germline CDR1 is GTSNPN and CDR2 is SVGIG (reference sequence). With V trimmed by 8 bases and J by 4 bases, 7 bases remained unmatched. Written as DNA, the CDR3 is TGTGCCCGCCAACTAGCGGGGGCTTACAATGAGCAGTTCTTC. Translated, it gives CARQLAGAYNEQFF.

The chain carries TRBV28 and TRBJ1-1, with 7 positions matching TRBD1. Germline assignment: CDR1 MDHEN and CDR2 SYDVKM. This CDR3 is built from 11 residues. The ends lost 10 bases at V and 5 bases at J; junction bases unmatched: 4. The chain's CDR3 is CATTGETEAFF. CDR3 coding DNA: TGTGCCACCACAGGGGAAACTGAAGCTTTCTTT.

The rearrangement joins TRBV30 to TRBJ2-5, with a possible D match to TRBD2 (6 bases). Between the trimmed V and J ends, which lost 0 bases and 5 bases, there was a span of 7 bases. This CDR3 comprises 12 residues. Germline V gene lookup returns CDR1 GTSNPN and CDR2 SVGIG (reference sequence). This CDR3 reads CAWSVEGETQYF. Written as DNA, the CDR3 is TGTGCCTGGAGTGTGGAGGGGGAGACCCAGTACTTC.

This clone turned up a few times. The chain carries TRBV6-1 and TRBJ1-3, with D hard to call. Trimming pared 1 base from V and 3 bases from J, leaving 7 bases between. The CDR3 consists of 14 residues. Germline V gene lookup returns CDR1 MNHNS and CDR2 SASEGT. CDR3 protein: CASSEGGFGNTIYF. In DNA form, the CDR3 reads TGTGCCAGCAGTGAAGGAGGGTTTGGAAACACCATATATTTT.

The genes are TRBV6-1 and TRBJ1-4; D uncertain. CDR1 is MNHNS, CDR2 SASEGT, per germline. The CDR3 runs 14 residues. Deletions cut 0 bases from V and 5 bases from J, with 7 bases between. CDR3: CASSEALSNEKLFF. The CDR3 nucleotides are TGTGCCAGCAGTGAAGCCCTCTCGAATGAAAAACTGTTTTTT.

The CDR3 DNA reads as TGTGCCAGCAGCTTAATAGTGGGGCCTAGCAATGAGCAGTTCTTC. This gives the protein CASSLIVGPSNEQFF. The chain employs TRBV7-3 and TRBJ2-1; weak D call: TRBD1 (5 bases). There are 15 residues in the CDR3. V was shortened by 1 base and J by 6 bases, with 13 bases between the two germline ends. CDR1 and CDR2 from the germline V gene are SGHTA and FQGTGA.

This clone was detected only once. The rearrangement uses TRBV4-2 and TRBJ2-4; 11 bases fit TRBD2. Germline V gene lookup returns CDR1 LGHNA and CDR2 YNFKEQ. The V segment lost 0 bases and the J segment 7 bases; nucleotides outside the gene matches: 8. The CDR3 length is 17 residues. Here the CDR3 reads CASSQDLVAGGANIQYF. The CDR3 bases are TGTGCCAGCAGCCAAGACCTCGTAGCGGGAGGGGCGAACATTCAGTACTTC.

The gene calls are TRBV4-2 and TRBJ2-7; no firm D call. V was cut by 4 bases and J by 4 bases, with 14 bases left in between. The CDR3 runs to 14 residues. CDR1 and CDR2 (germline): LGHNA, YNFKEQ. The CDR3 loop is CASSPGTVEYEQYF. CDR3 sequence (DNA): TGTGCCAGCAGCCCAGGTACGGTAGAATACGAGCAGTACTTC.

CDR3 sequence (DNA): TGTGCCAGCAGCTTACCTCGAGGCGGCGAGACCCAGTACTTC. This sequence encodes CASSLPRGGETQYF. The J gene is TRBJ2-5, the V gene TRBV7-6, with D uncertain. Trimming shortened V by 2 bases and J by 5 bases, and 12 bases separated the two germline ends. The CDR3 is made up of 14 amino acids. Per the germline V gene, CDR1 is SGHVS and CDR2 is FNYEAQ.

V gene TRBV19 combines with J gene TRBJ2-1; D gene uncertain. The CDR3 extends over 14 amino acids. The germline V gene encodes CDR1 LNHDA and CDR2 SQIVND (reference sequence). V was trimmed by 1 base and J by 4 bases, leaving 8 bases between them. CDR3 residues: CASSIGQVYNEQFF. The CDR3 nucleotides read TGTGCCAGTAGTATAGGTCAGGTATACAATGAGCAGTTCTTC.

J is TRBJ1-4 and V is TRBV3-1 (or the pseudogene TRBV3-2), with 7 nucleotides matching TRBD1. The CDR3 runs to 15 residues. In germline, CDR1 is LGHDT, CDR2 YNNKEL (reference sequence). V gave up 2 bases and J gave up 8 bases; unmatched junction bases: 8. CDR3 region: CASSQPQGLQEKLFF. CDR3 DNA sequence: TGTGCCAGCAGCCAACCACAGGGGCTACAGGAAAAACTGTTTTTT.

The chain uses TRBV5-4 and TRBJ2-1; 8 bases line up with TRBD1. The germline CDR1 and CDR2 sequences are SGHNT and YYREEE (reference sequence). This CDR3 comprises 15 residues. V shed 4 bases and J 6 bases; nucleotides not matched to a gene: 9. The DNA of the CDR3 is TGTGCCAGCAGCCCGGGGGACAGGCTAATCAATGAGCAGTTCTTC. It codes for CASSPGDRLINEQFF.

V and J are TRBV12-3 or TRBV12-4 and TRBJ1-2; 8 bases match TRBD1. After removal of 10 bases from V and 7 bases from J, the junction contained 8 bases not matched to a gene. CDR3 size: 12 residues. The DNA for the CDR3 is TGTGCCATCGCCCAGGGGGCGGGTGGCTACACCTTC. Translating it yields CAIAQGAGGYTF.

J is TRBJ2-5 and V is TRBV13; tentative D call: TRBD2 (5 bases). In germline, CDR1 is PRHDT, CDR2 FYEKMQ (reference sequence). V lost 6 bases to trimming and J lost 3 bases, with 8 bases between them. The CDR3 contains 12 residues. In DNA form, the CDR3 reads TGTGCCAGCAGTCCGGGGAAAGAGACCCAGTACTTC. Translating gives CASSPGKETQYF.

There are a few counts of this clone. This chain links TRBV5-1 with TRBJ1-2, with 8 bases that match TRBD1. Germline assignment: CDR1 SGHRS and CDR2 YFSETQ. Trimming took 4 bases from V and 3 from J; bases not matched to a gene: 11. This CDR3 has 16 residues. CDR3 in DNA: TGCGCCAGCAGCCGAAATAGTGGACAGGGAGACTATGGCTACACCTTC. Protein: CASSRNSGQGDYGYTF.

J is TRBJ1-4 and V is TRBV9; D may be TRBD1 (5 bases). This CDR3 is built from 14 residues. With 4 bases removed from V and 4 bases from J, the gap between germline ends came to 11 bases. Germline V gene data show CDR1 as SGDLS and CDR2 as YYNGEE. CDR3 sequence reads: CASSLGQGNEKLFF. The CDR3 DNA follows: TGTGCCAGCAGCCTAGGTCAGGGTAATGAAAAACTGTTTTTT.

The rearrangement joins TRBV28 to TRBJ2-7; 8 nucleotides agree with TRBD2. The ends lost 2 bases at V and 5 bases at J; junction bases unmatched: 8. The CDR3 contains 15 residues. Germline assignment: CDR1 MDHEN and CDR2 SYDVKM. The CDR3 DNA follows: TGTGCCAGCAGTTTAGGGGCGGGAGGACGGCACGAGCAGTACTTC. Its translation is CASSLGAGGRHEQYF.

The chain carries TRBV29-1 and TRBJ2-7; no definite D call. Germline CDR1 and CDR2: SQVTM and ANQGSEA. The length of the CDR3 is 11 residues. V was pared by 6 bases and J by 3 bases, with 9 bases between. CDR3 DNA: TGCAGCGTCCGCAGTTACTACGAGCAGTACTTC. The encoded protein is CSVRSYYEQYF.